These 30 T cell receptor beta chains originate from one sample sequenced in a study of shared clonotypes between healthy human individuals. Clones were read by immunoSEQ multiplex PCR, and TCRdb kept only the in-frame ones, dropping some. The sample gives 950,000 to 1,100,000 clones, about 84% of which show up once; roughly 0.57% is in the top ten. Source material: memory CD4+ T cells from PBMCs. As for subset: CD45RA-negative fraction. All receptors derive from a man between 18 and 35 years old in good health. Some clones in this sample may be carry-over from other donors' samples.

This clone occurred a few times. This chain joins TRBV7-2 and TRBJ2-7; no clear D gene. V lost 5 bases to trimming and J lost 6 bases, with 17 bases between them. There are 14 residues in the CDR3. Per the germline V gene, CDR1 is SGHTA and CDR2 is FQGNSA. Here the CDR3 reads CASSPGTIPSEQYF. CDR3 sequence (DNA): TGTGCCAGCAGCCCTGGCACCATCCCTTCCGAGCAGTACTTC.

The chain is built from TRBV27 and TRBJ2-3; TRBD1 is a possible D gene (6 bases). This CDR3 contains 15 residues. The V end lost 3 bases, the J end lost 0 bases, and 10 bases lay between the germline ends. Germline V gives CDR1 MNHEY, CDR2 SMNVEV (reference sequence). CDR3 amino acids: CASSFRDRSTDTQYF. The CDR3 DNA reads as TGTGCCAGCAGTTTCCGAGACAGGAGCACAGATACGCAGTATTTT.

The J gene is TRBJ2-2, the V gene TRBV7-9; TRBD2 might be the D (6 bases). V was trimmed by 5 bases and J by 4 bases, leaving 17 bases between them. This CDR3 has 16 residues. The germline V gene encodes CDR1 SEHNR and CDR2 FQNEAQ (reference sequence). CDR3 in DNA: TGTGCCAGCAGCCGCCCGGGACTCCGGGTCACCGGGGAGCTGTTTTTT. As protein: CASSRPGLRVTGELFF. The full variable domain, rest sourced from reference TRBV7-9 and TRBJ2-2, is DTGVSQNPRHKITKRGQNVTFRCDPISEHNRLYWYRQTLGQGPEFLTYFQNEAQLEKSRLLSDRFSAERPKGSFSTLEIQRTEQGDSAMYLCASSRPGLRVTGELFFGEGSRLTVL.

The chain is built from TRBV10-1 and TRBJ2-5, with a possible D match to TRBD1 (5 bases). Between the trimmed V and J ends, which lost 3 bases and 2 bases, there was a span of 7 bases. The germline V gene has CDR1 WNHNN and CDR2 SYGVQD (reference sequence). CDR3 length: 13 residues. This CDR3 reads CASSDGQQETQYF. Here the CDR3 DNA reads TGCGCCAGCAGTGATGGACAACAAGAGACCCAGTACTTC.

This clone came up a few times. This rearrangement joins TRBV27 to TRBJ2-7, with D unresolved. Looked up from germline, CDR1 is MNHEY and CDR2 is SMNVEV (reference sequence). Trimming took 2 bases from V and 0 from J, leaving 11 bases between them. The CDR3 contains 15 residues. The CDR3 here is CASSLDLGGSYEQYF. Written as DNA, the CDR3 is TGTGCCAGCAGTTTAGATTTGGGCGGCTCCTACGAGCAGTACTTC.

The genes are TRBV11-3 and TRBJ2-7; the match to TRBD1 covers 9 bases. The CDR3 extends over 15 amino acids. V lost 2 bases and J lost 3; bases outside the gene matches: 5. Germline CDR1 and CDR2: SGHNT and YENEEA. The CDR3 DNA follows: TGTGCCAGCAGCTTAACGACAGGGGGAGGCTACGAGCAGTACTTC. Amino acid sequence: CASSLTTGGGYEQYF.

V is TRBV2 and J is TRBJ2-3; D tentatively reads TRBD1 or TRBD2 (6 bases each). The CDR3 totals 15 residues. Trimming took off 3 bases at V and 2 bases at J, with 12 bases between the two ends. CDR1 and CDR2 from the germline V gene are SNHLY and FYNNEI. CDR3 protein: CASSESGAPTDTQYF. The CDR3 nucleotides are TGTGCCAGCAGTGAGTCGGGGGCACCCACAGATACGCAGTATTTT.

Only a few counts were recorded for this clone. The J gene is TRBJ1-1, the V gene TRBV5-6; the D gene is possibly TRBD1 (5 bases). This CDR3 has 14 amino acids. Germline lookup yields CDR1 SGHDT and CDR2 YYEEEE. V was pared by 1 base and J by 3 bases, with 10 bases between. CDR3: CASSLWSRDTEAFF. The CDR3 region has the DNA TGTGCCAGCAGCTTGTGGAGCAGGGACACTGAAGCTTTCTTT.

This rearrangement joins TRBV7-9 to TRBJ2-7, with D perhaps matching TRBD1 or TRBD2 (5 bases each). Germline V gene lookup returns CDR1 SEHNR and CDR2 FQNEAQ (reference sequence). The CDR3 has 16 amino acids. V gave up 5 bases and J gave up 2 bases, with 19 bases separating them. The CDR3 spells CASSPGWDGKPYEQYF. CDR3 DNA sequence: TGTGCCAGCAGCCCGGGTTGGGACGGGAAGCCCTACGAGCAGTACTTC.

This chain links TRBV6-1 with TRBJ2-7; D uncertain. The CDR3 sequence is 13 residues long. The germline CDR1 and CDR2 sequences are MNHNS and SASEGT. V was clipped by 2 bases and J by 3 bases, with 8 bases between them. The CDR3: CASSELKFYEQYF. As DNA, the CDR3 is TGTGCCAGCAGTGAACTGAAATTCTACGAGCAGTACTTC.

Notes on this clone: This likely stems from a read error, as it lies one base from a far larger clone. The chain combines TRBV6-1 with TRBJ2-7; D possibly corresponds to TRBD2 (6 bases). This CDR3 is built from 12 residues. The germline CDR1 and CDR2 sequences are MNHNS and SASEGT. CDR3 coding DNA: TGTGCCGGCAGGAGGGCGAGCGACGAGCAGTACTTC. Residues: CAGRRASDEQYF.

This clone has a handful of counts. The chain uses TRBV19 and TRBJ2-3, with 8 bases lining up with TRBD1. Per the germline V gene, CDR1 is LNHDA and CDR2 is SQIVND (reference sequence). Trimming cost V 4 bases and J 2 bases; bases outside gene matches: 5. The CDR3 is made up of 15 amino acids. Here the CDR3 reads CASSKGQGATDTQYF. The DNA for the CDR3 is TGTGCCAGTAGTAAAGGACAGGGCGCCACAGATACGCAGTATTTT.

This rearrangement joins TRBV28 to TRBJ1-1, with D possibly TRBD1 on 5 matching bases. The V gene's germline CDR1 is MDHEN and CDR2 SYDVKM. This CDR3 region has 13 residues. Trimming removed 5 bases at V and 5 bases at J, with 12 bases between. The CDR3 bases are TGTGCCAGCAGTCTTAATGGGGGGACTGAAGCTTTCTTT. This codes for CASSLNGGTEAFF.

This clone was seen only once. This chain joins TRBV15 and TRBJ1-1; 10 bases align to TRBD1. The germline CDR1 and CDR2 sequences are LNHNV and YYDKDF (reference sequence). Trimming removed 0 bases from V and 10 bases from J; junction bases left unmatched: 2. The CDR3 has 13 amino acids. CDR3 DNA sequence: TGTGCCACCAGCAGAGACGGGGACAGGGGAGCTTTCTTT. Translated, it gives CATSRDGDRGAFF.

CDR3: CASRQLDRANYGYTF. Here the CDR3 DNA reads TGCGCCAGCAGGCAACTGGACAGGGCTAACTATGGCTACACCTTC. The chain combines TRBV4-1 with TRBJ1-2, with 8 bases fitting TRBD1. From germline, CDR1 is MGHRA and CDR2 YSYEKL. The junction had 6 bases not matched to a gene; V was cut back by 6 bases and J by 0 bases. CDR3 length: 15 amino acids.

Concerning this clone: One base away lies a much larger clone, so this may be a sequencing read error. Other DNA sequences within the sample encode an identical CDR3. V and J are TRBV2 and TRBJ2-5; D unresolved. Looked up from germline, CDR1 is SNHLY and CDR2 is FYNNEI. The CDR3 extends over 11 amino acids. Trimming removed 4 bases at V and 3 bases at J, with 3 bases between. This chain's CDR3 is CASSVEETQYF. Here the CDR3 DNA reads TGTGCCAGCAGTGTGGAAGAGACCCAGTACTTC. The entire variable domain, with the rest obtained from reference TRBV2 and TRBJ2-5, is as follows: EPEVTQTPSHQVTQMGQEVILRCVPISNHLYFYWYRQILGQKVEFLVSFYNNEISEKSEIFDDQFSVERPDGSNFTLKIRSTKLEDSAMYFCASSVEETQYFGPGTRLLVL.

This clone showed up just a few times. This may stem from a read error, because a much larger clone lies one nucleotide away. This sample also contains other DNA sequences that code for the same CDR3. V and J are TRBV10-3 and TRBJ1-3, with TRBD1 as a possible D gene (5 bases). The CDR3 runs to 15 residues. Germline V CDR1 and CDR2: ENHRY, SYGVKD. The CDR3 DNA sequence: TGTGCCATCGGGGGGGTTTCCGCCTCTGGAAACACCATATACTTT. Translation: CAIGGVSASGNTIYF.

The chain couples TRBV10-3 to TRBJ2-1; D unresolved. The CDR3 has 17 amino acids. The germline gives CDR1 ENHRY, CDR2 SYGVKD. V was trimmed by 6 bases and J by 8 bases, leaving 26 bases between them. The DNA for the CDR3 is TGTGCCATCAGCCCTCGGTGGTCGACTGGCGAGCGCCATGAGCAGTTCTTC. Protein product: CAISPRWSTGERHEQFF.

This clone was seen a few times. The chain combines TRBV5-3 with TRBJ2-2, with a possible D match to TRBD2 (5 bases). TRBV5-3 is reported as an ORF; its role is uncertain. With 0 bases removed from V and 4 bases from J, the gap between germline ends came to 10 bases. The CDR3 has 15 residues. CDR3 region: CARSLGGSSTGELFF. The DNA of the CDR3 is TGTGCCAGAAGCTTGGGTGGGAGTTCCACCGGGGAGCTGTTTTTT.

The rearrangement links TRBV27 to TRBJ2-5; D is unclear. This CDR3 contains 11 residues. V shed 6 bases and J shed 4 bases, with 6 bases lying between them. Germline CDR1 MNHEY, CDR2 SMNVEV (reference sequence). The CDR3 DNA reads TGTGCCAGCAGGTCTATAGAGACCCAGTACTTC. This translates into CASRSIETQYF.

A single count supports this clone. V is TRBV7-9 and J is TRBJ2-7; 8 bases map to TRBD2. J gave up 0 bases and V 1 base, and 8 bases lay outside the gene matches. The germline CDR1 and CDR2 sequences are SEHNR and FQNEAQ (reference sequence). This CDR3 spans 17 amino acids. The CDR3 is CASSLVAGGASSYEQYF. CDR3 bases: TGTGCCAGCAGCTTAGTCGCCGGGGGGGCTAGCTCCTACGAGCAGTACTTC.

The rearrangement links TRBV6-1 to TRBJ1-2; D gene uncertain. The CDR3 is 12 residues long. Germline-derived CDR1 and CDR2 are MNHNS and SASEGT. The V end was cut by 7 bases, the J end by 7 bases, with 13 bases between. This CDR3 is CASTLRGTGYTF. The CDR3 coding sequence is TGTGCCAGCACCCTAAGAGGTACTGGCTACACCTTC.

This chain links TRBV5-1 with TRBJ2-1, with 9 bases fitting TRBD1. Germline V gene lookup returns CDR1 SGHRS and CDR2 YFSETQ. CDR3 length: 15 residues. With 3 bases clipped from V and 3 bases from J, the junction kept 4 bases outside the gene matches. CDR3 DNA: TGCGCCAGCAGCTCTGGGACAGGGTTCTACAATGAGCAGTTCTTC. Amino acids: CASSSGTGFYNEQFF.

The chain employs TRBV7-8 and TRBJ2-7, with TRBD1 matching 8 bases. Germline CDR1 reads SGHVS; CDR2 reads FQNEAQ. Trimming cost V 5 bases and J 2 bases; bases outside gene matches: 8. CDR3 length: 15 residues. CDR3 bases: TGTGCCAGCAGCCCAGGGAGACAGGGGCCCTACGAGCAGTACTTC. It encodes CASSPGRQGPYEQYF.

The genes are TRBV7-3 and TRBJ2-1, with TRBD2 matching 10 bases. Germline V CDR1 and CDR2: SGHTA, FQGTGA. The ends lost 2 bases at V and 10 bases at J; junction bases unmatched: 5. This CDR3 comprises 14 residues. The CDR3 nucleotides are TGTGCCAGCAGCTTACTAGCGGGAGTGAGCGAGCAGTTCTTC. It encodes CASSLLAGVSEQFF. Supplemented by reference TRBV7-3 and TRBJ2-1, the full variable domain reads GAGVSQTPSNKVTEKGKYVELRCDPISGHTALYWYRQSLGQGPEFLIYFQGTGAADDSGLPNDRFFAVRPEGSVSTLKIQRTERGDSAVYLCASSLLAGVSEQFFGPGTRLTVL.

This chain links TRBV6-1 with TRBJ1-1; unclear D gene. Trimming left V 7 bases short and J 5 bases short, with 14 bases between. The CDR3 has 13 amino acids. The germline V gene has CDR1 MNHNS and CDR2 SASEGT. The CDR3 nucleotides read TGTGCCAGCAAATTCGGCAGTATAACTGAAGCTTTCTTT. Translation: CASKFGSITEAFF.

The V and J genes are TRBV28 and TRBJ1-2; 9 nucleotides match TRBD1. The CDR3 has 14 amino acids. Germline V CDR1 and CDR2: MDHEN, SYDVKM. V lost 3 bases, J lost 7 bases, and 6 bases stayed unmatched. The CDR3 nucleotides are TGTGCCAGCAGTTTCCCCCCGACAGGGGGTGGCTACACCTTC. It codes for CASSFPPTGGGYTF.

Details on this clone: Within the sample, other DNA sequences also encode this same CDR3. V is TRBV5-1 and J is TRBJ1-2, with unresolved D. CDR3 length: 13 residues. CDR1 and CDR2 (germline): SGHRS, YFSETQ. V gave up 2 bases and J gave up 2 bases, with 7 bases separating them. The CDR3 spells CASSLLGNYGYTF. In DNA, the CDR3 is TGCGCCAGCAGCTTATTAGGGAACTATGGCTACACCTTC.

The gene calls are TRBV27 and TRBJ1-5; D is ambiguous. The CDR3 extends over 13 amino acids. Germline V lookup: CDR1 MNHEY, CDR2 SMNVEV (reference sequence). Trimming took off 5 bases at V and 6 bases at J, with 11 bases between the two ends. CDR3 in DNA: TGTGCCAGCAGTCCTCCGACCGGTCAGCCCCAGCATTTT. This encodes CASSPPTGQPQHF.

Points on this clone: No DNA is shown, since the ends of the CDR3 on it are uncertain; the CDR3 is the one TCRdb lists. The chain joins TRBV7-5 to TRBJ1-3; no DNA check was done on the table's D call, TRBD1. TRBV7-5 is classified as a pseudogene. Counting both end residues, the CDR3 totals 16 amino acids. The CDR3 region is CVRSLVVWGIGNTIYF.